This T cell receptor (beta chain) was found in a study of shared clonotypes between healthy human individuals. Original processing methods: ImmunoSEQ only sent back junction sequences with no quality scores, so filtering was done differently. Using immunoSEQ multiplex PCR, the repertoire was profiled, and TCRdb retains in-frame clones only, with some absent. The V and J calls and the clone size are those of that table, but D and trimming were determined from the DNA. The sample carries about 470,000 clones, about four fifths recorded once. Germline loops: CDR1 MRHNA, CDR2 SNTAGT. V shed 4 bases and J shed 2 bases, with 13 bases lying between them. This CDR3 spans 15 amino acids.

This TCR was sampled from a woman aged 35 to 49 in good health. Some clones in this sample may be carry-over from other donors' samples. The sample was PBMCs. The chain links TRBV6-4 to TRBJ2-3, with D perhaps matching TRBD1 or TRBD2 (5 bases each). The CDR3 here is CASSVERGTTDTQYF. DNA for the CDR3: TGTGCCAGCAGTGTAGAAAGAGGGACCACAGATACGCAGTATTTT.